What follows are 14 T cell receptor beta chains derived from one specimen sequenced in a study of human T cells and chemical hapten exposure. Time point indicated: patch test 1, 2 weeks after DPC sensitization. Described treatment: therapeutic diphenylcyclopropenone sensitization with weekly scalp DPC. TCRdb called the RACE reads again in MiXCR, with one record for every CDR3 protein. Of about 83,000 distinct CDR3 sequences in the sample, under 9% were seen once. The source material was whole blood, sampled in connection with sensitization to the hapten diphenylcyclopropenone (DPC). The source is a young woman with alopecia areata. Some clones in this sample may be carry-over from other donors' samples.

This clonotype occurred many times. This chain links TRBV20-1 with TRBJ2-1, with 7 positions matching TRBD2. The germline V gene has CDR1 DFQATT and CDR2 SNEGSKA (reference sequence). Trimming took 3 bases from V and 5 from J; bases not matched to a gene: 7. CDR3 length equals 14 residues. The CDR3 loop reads CSASKLAYHNEQFF. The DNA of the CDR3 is TGCAGTGCTAGTAAACTAGCGTACCACAATGAGCAGTTCTTC.

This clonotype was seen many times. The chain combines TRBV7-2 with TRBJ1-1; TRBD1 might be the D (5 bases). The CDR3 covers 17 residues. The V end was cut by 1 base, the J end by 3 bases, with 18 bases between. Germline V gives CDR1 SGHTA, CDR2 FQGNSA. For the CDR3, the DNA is TGTGCCAGCAGCTTAGTTCCCCTCAGTATGGGGGACACTGAAGCTTTCTTT. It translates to CASSLVPLSMGDTEAFF.

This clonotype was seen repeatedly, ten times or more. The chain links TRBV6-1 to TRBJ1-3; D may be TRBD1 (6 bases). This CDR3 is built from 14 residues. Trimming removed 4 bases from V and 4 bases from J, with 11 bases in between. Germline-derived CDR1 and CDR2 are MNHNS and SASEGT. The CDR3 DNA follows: TGTGCCAGCAGTGTTCGGGGGCAAGGAAACACCATATATTTT. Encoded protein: CASSVRGQGNTIYF.

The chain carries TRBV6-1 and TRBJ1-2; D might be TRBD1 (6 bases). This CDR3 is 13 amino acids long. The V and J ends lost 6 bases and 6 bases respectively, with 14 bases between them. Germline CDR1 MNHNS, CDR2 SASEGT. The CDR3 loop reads CASRPQGFDGYTF. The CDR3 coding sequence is TGTGCCAGCAGACCACAGGGTTTCGATGGCTACACCTTC.

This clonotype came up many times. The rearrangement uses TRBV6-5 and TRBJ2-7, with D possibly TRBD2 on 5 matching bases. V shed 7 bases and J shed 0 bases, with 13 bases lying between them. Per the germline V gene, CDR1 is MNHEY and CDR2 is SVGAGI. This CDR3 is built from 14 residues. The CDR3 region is CASTEGPTSYEQYF. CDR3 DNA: TGTGCCAGCACCGAGGGCCCGACCTCCTACGAGCAGTACTTC.

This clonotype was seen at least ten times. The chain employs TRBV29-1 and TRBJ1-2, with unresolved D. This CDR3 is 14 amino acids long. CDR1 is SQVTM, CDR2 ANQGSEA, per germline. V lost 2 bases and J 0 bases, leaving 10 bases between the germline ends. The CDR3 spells CSVELQATNYGYTF. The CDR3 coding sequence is TGCAGCGTTGAATTGCAGGCCACTAACTATGGCTACACCTTC.

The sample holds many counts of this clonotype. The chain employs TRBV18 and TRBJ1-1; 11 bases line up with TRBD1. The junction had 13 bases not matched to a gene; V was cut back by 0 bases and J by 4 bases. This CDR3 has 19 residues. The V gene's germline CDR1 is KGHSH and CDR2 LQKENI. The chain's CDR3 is CASSPPITQDRGRGTEAFF. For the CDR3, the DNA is TGTGCCAGCTCACCACCAATCACCCAGGACAGGGGGCGGGGCACTGAAGCTTTCTTT. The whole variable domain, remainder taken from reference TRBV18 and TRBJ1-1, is NAGVMQNPRHLVRRRGQEARLRCSPMKGHSHVYWYRQLPEEGLKFMVYLQKENIIDESGMPKERFSAEFPKEGPSILRIQQVVRGDSAAYFCASSPPITQDRGRGTEAFFGQGTRLTVV.

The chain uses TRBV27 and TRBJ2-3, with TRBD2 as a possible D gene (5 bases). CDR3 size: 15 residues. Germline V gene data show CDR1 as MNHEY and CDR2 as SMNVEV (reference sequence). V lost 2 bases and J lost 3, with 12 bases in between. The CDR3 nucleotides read TGTGCCAGCAGTTTAGGGGAGCGCTGGACAGATACGCAGTATTTT. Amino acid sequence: CASSLGERWTDTQYF.

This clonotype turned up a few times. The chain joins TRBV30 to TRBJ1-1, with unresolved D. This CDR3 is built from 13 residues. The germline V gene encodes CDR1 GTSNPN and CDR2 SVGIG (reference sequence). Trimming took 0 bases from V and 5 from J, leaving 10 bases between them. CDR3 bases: TGTGCCTGGAGTGTATCCAGAAGGACTGAAGCTTTCTTT. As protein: CAWSVSRRTEAFF.

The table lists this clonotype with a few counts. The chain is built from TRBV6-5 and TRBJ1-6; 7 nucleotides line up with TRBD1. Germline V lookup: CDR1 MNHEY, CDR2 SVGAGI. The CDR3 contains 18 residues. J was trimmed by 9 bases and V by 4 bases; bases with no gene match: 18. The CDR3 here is CASSWDSPKPSIGSPLHF. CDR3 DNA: TGTGCCAGCAGTTGGGACAGCCCAAAACCCTCTATTGGTTCACCCCTCCACTTT.

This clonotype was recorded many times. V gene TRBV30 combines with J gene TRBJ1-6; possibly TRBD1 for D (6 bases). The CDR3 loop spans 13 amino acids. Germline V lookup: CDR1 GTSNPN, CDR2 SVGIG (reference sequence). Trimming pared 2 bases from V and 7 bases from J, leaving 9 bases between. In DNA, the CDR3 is TGTGCCTGGAGTAGCCAGGGGAATTCACCCCTCCACTTT. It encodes CAWSSQGNSPLHF.

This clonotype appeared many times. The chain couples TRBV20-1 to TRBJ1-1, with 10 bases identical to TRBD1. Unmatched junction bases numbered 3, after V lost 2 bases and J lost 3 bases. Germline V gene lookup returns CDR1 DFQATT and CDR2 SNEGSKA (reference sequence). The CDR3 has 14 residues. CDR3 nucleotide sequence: TGCAGTGCTAGACCGGACAGGGGGGACACTGAAGCTTTCTTT. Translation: CSARPDRGDTEAFF.

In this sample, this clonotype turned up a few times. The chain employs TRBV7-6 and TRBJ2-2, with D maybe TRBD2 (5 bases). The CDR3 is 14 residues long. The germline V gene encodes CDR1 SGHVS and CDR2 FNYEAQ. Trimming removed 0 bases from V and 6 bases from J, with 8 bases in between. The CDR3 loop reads CASSLADGAGELFF. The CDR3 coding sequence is TGTGCCAGCAGCTTAGCGGACGGGGCCGGGGAGCTGTTTTTT.

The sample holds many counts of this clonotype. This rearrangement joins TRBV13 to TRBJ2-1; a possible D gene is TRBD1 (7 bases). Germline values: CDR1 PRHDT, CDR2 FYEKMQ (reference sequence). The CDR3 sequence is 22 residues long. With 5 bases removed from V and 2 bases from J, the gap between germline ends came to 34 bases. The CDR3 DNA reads TGTGCCAGCAGCCAACAGAGGGGGCGCGGGGTGGAGAGTGCCATTACCTACAATGAGCAGTTCTTC. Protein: CASSQQRGRGVESAITYNEQFF.